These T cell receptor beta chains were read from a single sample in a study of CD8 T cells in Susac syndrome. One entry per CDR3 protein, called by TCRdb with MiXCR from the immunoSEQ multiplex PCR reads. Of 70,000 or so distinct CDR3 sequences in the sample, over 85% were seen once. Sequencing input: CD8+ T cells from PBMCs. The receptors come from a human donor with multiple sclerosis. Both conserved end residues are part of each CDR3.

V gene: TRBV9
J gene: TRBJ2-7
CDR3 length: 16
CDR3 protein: CASSVEAVPGTYEQYF

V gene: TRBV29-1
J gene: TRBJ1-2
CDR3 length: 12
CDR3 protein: CSVPGQQYGYTF

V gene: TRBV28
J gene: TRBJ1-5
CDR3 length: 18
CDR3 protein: CASSFPLARLNSNQPQHF

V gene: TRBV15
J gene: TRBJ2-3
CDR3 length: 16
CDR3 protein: CATSRDLGVLTDTQYF

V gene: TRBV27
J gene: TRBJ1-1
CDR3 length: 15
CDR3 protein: CASSSTSTGYTEAFF

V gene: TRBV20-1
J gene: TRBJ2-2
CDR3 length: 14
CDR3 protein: CSALRTGLTGELFF

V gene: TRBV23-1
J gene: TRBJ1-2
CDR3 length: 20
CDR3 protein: CASSINRKGTQEPYNYGYTF

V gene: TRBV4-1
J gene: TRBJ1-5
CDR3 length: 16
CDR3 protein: CASSQGEGTDDQPQHF

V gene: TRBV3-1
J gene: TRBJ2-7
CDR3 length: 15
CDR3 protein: CASSLTGGVIYEQYF

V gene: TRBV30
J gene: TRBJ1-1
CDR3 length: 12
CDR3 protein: CAWRGGGTEAFF

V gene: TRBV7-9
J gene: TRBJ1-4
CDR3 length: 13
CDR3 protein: CASSFAPNEKLFF

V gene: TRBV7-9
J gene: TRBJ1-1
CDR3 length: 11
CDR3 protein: CASSFGTEAFF

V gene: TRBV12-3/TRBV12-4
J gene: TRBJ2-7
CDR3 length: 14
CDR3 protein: CASAWAGEDYEQYF

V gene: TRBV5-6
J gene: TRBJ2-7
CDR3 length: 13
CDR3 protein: CASSLWDDYEQYF

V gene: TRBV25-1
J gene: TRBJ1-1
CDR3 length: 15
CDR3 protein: CASSDLLRGSTEAFF

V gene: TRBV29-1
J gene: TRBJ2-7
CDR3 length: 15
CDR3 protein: CSVEVPSGWTYEQYF

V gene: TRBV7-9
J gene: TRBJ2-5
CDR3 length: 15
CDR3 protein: CASSPRQGPEETQYF

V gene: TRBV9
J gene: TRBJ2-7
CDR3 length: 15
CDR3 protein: CASSVETGPSYEQYF

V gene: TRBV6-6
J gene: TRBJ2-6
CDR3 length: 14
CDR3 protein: CASSLGQGANVLTF

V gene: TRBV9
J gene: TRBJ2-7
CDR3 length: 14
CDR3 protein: CASSGRDSTYEQYF

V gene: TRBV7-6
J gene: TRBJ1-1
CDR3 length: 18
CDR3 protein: CASSSRPTLQGRSTEAFF

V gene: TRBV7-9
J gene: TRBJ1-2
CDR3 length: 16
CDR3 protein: CASSRGTENANYGYTF

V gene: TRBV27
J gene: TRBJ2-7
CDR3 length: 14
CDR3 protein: CASSLSAGVGEQYF

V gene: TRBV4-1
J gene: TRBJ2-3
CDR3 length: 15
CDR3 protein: CASSQVRSPADTQYF

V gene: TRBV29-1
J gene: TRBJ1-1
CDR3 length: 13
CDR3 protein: CSVVWGVNTEAFF

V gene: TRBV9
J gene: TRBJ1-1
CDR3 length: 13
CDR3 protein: CASSGGGNTEAFF

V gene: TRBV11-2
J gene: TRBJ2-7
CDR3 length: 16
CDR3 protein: CASIGTSGRFSYEQYF

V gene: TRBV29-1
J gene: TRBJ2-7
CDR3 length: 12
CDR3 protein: CSATLPSYEQYF

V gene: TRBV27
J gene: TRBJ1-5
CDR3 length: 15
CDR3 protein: CASSALTGLGQPQHF